The subject of this entry is one T cell receptor beta chain. Its antigen is undetermined. The record originates from a study of OX40 agonist ivuxolimab in advanced cancers. Study results and caveats: Clones of CD4+ and CD8+ blood T cells grew by week 6 at doses of 0.1 to 3.0 mg/kg.

The method was immunoSEQ multiplex PCR; TCRdb's version includes in-frame clones alone and lacks a portion of them. The data show 75,000 to 100,000 clones, just over 85% seen once. Autoimmune disease history or systemic immunosuppression disqualified patients. This CDR3 contains 12 residues. Per germline, CDR1 SNHLY and CDR2 FYNNEI. The J segment lost 4 bases and the V segment lost 10 bases, leaving 6 bases of the junction unmatched. This material consisted of CD4+ or CD8+ T cells sorted from blood, taken in a trial of the OX40 agonist ivuxolimab. The chain uses TRBV2 and TRBJ2-5; 7 bases line up with TRBD1. The sequence derives from an adult with an advanced solid tumor such as melanoma, head and neck, liver or kidney cancer. The CDR3 nucleotides read TGTGCCATCCGAGGGGGCGGAGAGACCCAGTACTTC. This encodes CAIRGGGETQYF.